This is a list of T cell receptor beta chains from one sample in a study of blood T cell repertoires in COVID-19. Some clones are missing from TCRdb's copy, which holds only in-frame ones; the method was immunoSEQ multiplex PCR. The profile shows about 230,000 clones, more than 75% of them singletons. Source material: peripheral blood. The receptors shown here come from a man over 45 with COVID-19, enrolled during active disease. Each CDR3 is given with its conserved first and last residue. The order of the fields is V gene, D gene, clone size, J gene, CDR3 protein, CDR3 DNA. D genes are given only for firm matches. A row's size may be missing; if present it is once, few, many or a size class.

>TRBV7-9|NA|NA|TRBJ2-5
CASSHRRGGETQYF
TGTGCCAGCAGCCACCGTAGGGGGGGAGAGACCCAGTACTTC
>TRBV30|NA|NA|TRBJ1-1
CAWRAPDSASEAFF
TGTGCCTGGAGGGCCCCGGACAGCGCCTCGGAAGCTTTCTTT
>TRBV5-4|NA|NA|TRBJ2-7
CASSWDSNTYEQYF
TGTGCCAGCAGCTGGGACTCAAATACTTACGAGCAGTACTTC
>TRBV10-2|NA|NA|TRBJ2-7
CASSGLEQSLNEQYF
TGCGCCAGCAGTGGGTTGGAACAGAGCCTGAACGAGCAGTACTTC
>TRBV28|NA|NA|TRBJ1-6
CASSFFRGSPLHF
TGTGCCAGCAGTTTTTTTAGGGGTTCACCCCTCCACTTT
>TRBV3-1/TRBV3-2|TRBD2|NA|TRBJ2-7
CASSPGTSSYEQYF
TGTGCCAGCAGCCCCGGGACTAGTTCCTACGAGCAGTACTTC
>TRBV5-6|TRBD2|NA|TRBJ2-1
CASSLFVTGGAYNEQFF
TGTGCCAGCAGCTTGTTCGTGACGGGAGGCGCATACAATGAGCAGTTCTTC
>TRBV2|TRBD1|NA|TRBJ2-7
CASRDRGLGEQYF
TGTGCCAGCAGGGACAGGGGTTTGGGGGAGCAGTACTTC
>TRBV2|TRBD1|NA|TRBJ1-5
CASSEGTGSNQPQHF
TGTGCCAGCAGTGAAGGGACAGGGAGCAATCAGCCCCAGCATTTT
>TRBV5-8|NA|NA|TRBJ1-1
CASNPFLQVIEAFF
TGTGCCAGCAACCCCTTCCTGCAGGTGATCGAAGCTTTCTTT
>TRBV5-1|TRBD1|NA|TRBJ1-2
CASSGQTGVGYTF
TGCGCCAGCAGCGGTCAAACAGGGGTTGGATACACCTTC
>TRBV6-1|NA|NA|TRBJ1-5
CASSALAGGVGQPQHF
TGTGCCAGCAGTGCCCTGGCGGGAGGTGTGGGTCAGCCCCAGCATTTT
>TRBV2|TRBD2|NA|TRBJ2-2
CASRERESTGELFF
TGTGCCAGCAGGGAGCGGGAGTCGACCGGGGAGCTGTTTTTT
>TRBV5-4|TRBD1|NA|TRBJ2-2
CASSSGQGGSGELFF
TGTGCCAGCAGCTCCGGACAGGGTGGGAGCGGGGAGCTGTTTTTT
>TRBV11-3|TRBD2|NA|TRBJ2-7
CASSFVRETEQYF
TGTGCCAGCAGCTTCGTGCGGGAGACCGAGCAGTACTTC
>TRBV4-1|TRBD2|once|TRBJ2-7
CASSPTWTSGISYEQYF
TGCGCCAGCTCCCCAACCTGGACTAGCGGGATCTCCTACGAGCAGTACTTC
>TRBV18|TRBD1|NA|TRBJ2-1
CASSPGQGIEQFF
TGTGCCAGCTCACCGGGACAGGGGATTGAGCAGTTCTTC
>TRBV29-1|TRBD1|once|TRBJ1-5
CSVEDRGSYQPQHF
TGCAGCGTTGAGGACAGGGGGTCATATCAGCCCCAGCATTTT
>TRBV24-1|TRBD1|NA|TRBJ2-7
CATTRDPGQGEYEQYF
TGTGCCACCACCCGCGACCCGGGACAGGGCGAATACGAGCAGTACTTC
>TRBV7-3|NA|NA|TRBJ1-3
CASSRDFSSWSGNTIYF
TGTGCCAGCAGCCGGGACTTCAGTTCATGGTCTGGAAACACCATATATTTT
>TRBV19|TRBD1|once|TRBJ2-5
CASRGTGGETQYF
TGTGCCAGTAGGGGGACAGGCGGGGAGACCCAGTACTTC
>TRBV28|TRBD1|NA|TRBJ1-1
CASTPLRGTEAFF
TGTGCCAGCACCCCCCTCAGGGGGACTGAAGCTTTCTTT